The 20 T cell receptor beta chains listed next were all sequenced from one sample in a study of spatial heterogeneity in lung cancer. Time point of the sample: sample taken at primary tumor resection. TCRdb re-called the 5' RACE reads with MiXCR, one entry per CDR3 protein. The sample holds 85,000 to 100,000 distinct CDR3 sequences, roughly 12% seen once. This sample comprised PBMCs, obtained at surgery. The receptors were sampled from a male donor with early-stage non-small cell lung cancer.

The chain links TRBV12-3 or TRBV12-4 to TRBJ2-2, with 12 positions matching TRBD1. With V trimmed by 5 bases and J by 9 bases, 10 bases remained unmatched. CDR3 length: 16 residues. This CDR3 reads CASSHPGTGGNWELFF. CDR3 sequence (DNA): TGTGCCAGCAGTCATCCCGGGACAGGGGGCAACTGGGAGCTGTTTTTT.

The chain uses TRBV28 and TRBJ2-7; 7 bases line up with TRBD2. The CDR3 loop spans 12 amino acids. V gave up 5 bases and J gave up 6 bases; unmatched junction bases: 4. Germline loops: CDR1 MDHEN, CDR2 SYDVKM. DNA for the CDR3: TGTGCCAGCAGTCGGGGACTACCCGAGCAGTACTTC. Its protein is CASSRGLPEQYF.

This clonotype has a handful of counts. The V gene is TRBV7-8, the J gene TRBJ1-5; weak D call: TRBD1 (5 bases). Germline V CDR1 and CDR2: SGHVS, FQNEAQ. Deletions cut 1 base from V and 5 bases from J, with 12 bases between. The CDR3 runs 15 residues. The CDR3 DNA follows: TGTGCCAGCAGCTTAGGCCCCGGGACGGATCAGCCCCAGCATTTT. Its translation: CASSLGPGTDQPQHF.

V gene TRBV18 combines with J gene TRBJ2-5; D not resolved. Germline CDR1 reads KGHSH; CDR2 reads LQKENI. The CDR3 is made up of 15 amino acids. V lost 3 bases, J lost 1 base, and 12 bases lay in between. CDR3 loop: CASSPTVDTQETQYF. The CDR3 DNA is TGTGCCAGCTCACCTACCGTCGACACCCAAGAGACCCAGTACTTC.

This clonotype was observed at least ten times. The DNA for the CDR3 is TGTGCCAGCAGTCGTCCGGGGACAGGGTGGGGAGAGACCCAGTACTTC. Protein sequence: CASSRPGTGWGETQYF. The chain has TRBV6-5 and TRBJ2-5; TRBD1 matches 9 bases. The trim removed 5 bases at V and 4 bases at J, leaving 11 bases unmatched. Germline assignment: CDR1 MNHEY and CDR2 SVGAGI. This CDR3 spans 16 amino acids.

This clonotype was observed at least ten times. The V call is TRBV6-1, the J call TRBJ1-2; the D gene is possibly TRBD1 (5 bases). From germline, CDR1 is MNHNS and CDR2 SASEGT. V dropped 1 base and J dropped 7 bases, with 19 bases sitting between them. The CDR3 runs 16 residues. This CDR3 is CASSEETARVESGYTF. Here the CDR3 DNA reads TGTGCCAGCAGTGAAGAGACCGCCAGGGTAGAATCTGGCTACACCTTC.

In this sample, this clonotype turned up many times. The genes are TRBV12-3 or TRBV12-4 and TRBJ2-2, with 8 bases lining up with TRBD1. The CDR3 is made up of 13 amino acids. The V segment lost 6 bases and the J segment 8 bases; nucleotides outside the gene matches: 5. The CDR3 DNA sequence: TGTGCCAGCAGACTGGGACAGGTTGGGGAGCTGTTTTTT. Amino acid sequence: CASRLGQVGELFF.

This clonotype appeared a few times. This sequence joins TRBV29-1 and TRBJ2-1, with a tentative D call TRBD2 (7 bases). V was cut by 1 base and J by 5 bases, with 9 bases left in between. The CDR3 is 13 residues long. Germline V CDR1 and CDR2: SQVTM, ANQGSEA. This CDR3 is CSVEAGGDNEQFF. Written as DNA, the CDR3 is TGCAGCGTTGAAGCGGGGGGCGACAATGAGCAGTTCTTC.

To note about this clonotype: This sequence may be a read error, since a much larger clone differs from it by one base. The chain couples TRBV5-4 to TRBJ2-5; D is ambiguous. This CDR3 contains 13 residues. The germline gives CDR1 SGHNT, CDR2 YYREEE (reference sequence). Trimming took off 1 base at V and 4 bases at J, with 8 bases between the two ends. CDR3 bases: TGTGCCAGCAGCTTGCGCATGGGAGAGACCCAGTACTTC. It translates to CASSLRMGETQYF.

The V call is TRBV20-1, the J call TRBJ2-7; TRBD2 aligns across 7 bases. Trimming at V came to 7 bases and at J to 3 bases, leaving 6 bases not matched to a gene. The CDR3 length is 12 residues. Germline CDR1 is DFQATT and CDR2 is SNEGSKA (reference sequence). In nucleotides, the CDR3 is TGCAGTGTTAGGGGAGGGGTCTACGAGCAGTACTTC. Translating gives CSVRGGVYEQYF.

This clonotype was seen more than once but under ten times. CDR3 sequence (DNA): TGTGCCAGTCTGGTAGCGGTAAACTACAATGAGCAGTTCTTC. It codes for CASLVAVNYNEQFF. This chain links TRBV5-6 with TRBJ2-1, with D maybe TRBD2 (6 bases). V lost 8 bases to trimming and J lost 3 bases, with 15 bases between them. The CDR3 is made up of 14 amino acids. The germline V gene has CDR1 SGHDT and CDR2 YYEEEE.

This clonotype was picked up a small number of times. The gene calls are TRBV5-1 and TRBJ1-2; D remains unclear. This CDR3 comprises 14 residues. The germline V and J ends were trimmed by 0 bases and 8 bases, with 14 bases remaining between them. Germline V lookup: CDR1 SGHRS, CDR2 YFSETQ. The CDR3 protein is CASSLEGGVGGYTF. CDR3 in DNA: TGCGCCAGCAGCTTGGAAGGCGGGGTAGGCGGCTACACCTTC.

This chain links TRBV27 with TRBJ2-7; D not resolved. V was trimmed by 5 bases and J by 5 bases, leaving 7 bases between them. The CDR3 sequence is 11 residues long. CDR1 and CDR2 from the germline V gene are MNHEY and SMNVEV (reference sequence). CDR3 nucleotide sequence: TGTGCCAGCAGTAAGGGTCACGAGCAGTACTTC. Its translation is CASSKGHEQYF.

Only a few counts were recorded for this clonotype. CDR3 protein: CASSPIRGLAETQYF. CDR3 DNA sequence: TGTGCCAGCAGTCCGATTCGGGGCCTGGCAGAGACCCAGTACTTC. This chain connects TRBV28 to TRBJ2-5; D may correspond to TRBD1 or TRBD2 (5 bases each). The germline V gene has CDR1 MDHEN and CDR2 SYDVKM. The CDR3 loop spans 15 amino acids. V was cut by 5 bases and J by 4 bases, with 17 bases left in between.

V gene TRBV5-1 combines with J gene TRBJ1-1; tentative D call: TRBD1 (5 bases). Germline lookup yields CDR1 SGHRS and CDR2 YFSETQ. This CDR3 region has 14 residues. V was cut by 0 bases and J by 6 bases, with 12 bases left in between. The CDR3 loop is CASSLDGQGSEAFF. Written as DNA, the CDR3 is TGCGCCAGCAGCTTGGATGGGCAGGGATCTGAAGCTTTCTTT.

Notes on this clonotype: A single base separates this from a much larger clone, so it may be a read error. The rearrangement links TRBV12-3 or TRBV12-4 to TRBJ2-5; a possible D gene is TRBD2 (6 bases). This CDR3 region has 17 residues. The CDR3: CANSLYGTHPLKETQYF. The CDR3 nucleotides are TGTGCCAACAGTTTATACGGGACTCACCCACTGAAAGAGACCCAGTACTTC.

This clonotype appeared many times. The gene calls are TRBV7-2 and TRBJ1-5; D is uncertain. The V end was cut by 0 bases, the J end by 5 bases, with 11 bases between. The length of the CDR3 is 15 residues. Germline V gene sequence: CDR1 SGHTA, CDR2 FQGNSA. CDR3 in DNA: TGTGCCAGCAGCTTAGCCACGGGGATTGATCAGCCCCAGCATTTT. Encoded protein: CASSLATGIDQPQHF.

This clonotype was counted between two and nine times. The genes are TRBV6-1 and TRBJ2-1; 13 bases agree with TRBD2. Per germline, CDR1 MNHNS and CDR2 SASEGT. CDR3 size: 16 residues. V was pared by 1 base and J by 10 bases, with 7 bases of the junction left unmatched. The CDR3 DNA reads TGTGCCAGCAGTGAAGGACTAGCGGGAGGAATTAGCGAGCAGTTCTTC. Amino acid sequence: CASSEGLAGGISEQFF.

V usage is TRBV2 and J usage is TRBJ2-3; TRBD2 might be the D (5 bases). Germline V gene sequence: CDR1 SNHLY, CDR2 FYNNEI. The CDR3 contains 12 residues. V was trimmed by 7 bases and J by 5 bases, leaving 10 bases between them. The CDR3 reads CASNVGGDTQYF. The CDR3 DNA reads TGTGCCAGCAACGTAGGAGGAGATACGCAGTATTTT.

This chain joins TRBV23-1 and TRBJ1-2; 8 bases are a match to TRBD1. TRBV23-1 counts as an open reading frame of uncertain function. This CDR3 comprises 15 residues. The ends lost 3 bases at V and 5 bases at J; junction bases unmatched: 8. CDR3: CASSQSSGQGYGYTF. Here the CDR3 DNA reads TGCGCCAGCAGTCAGTCTTCCGGACAGGGTTATGGCTACACCTTC.